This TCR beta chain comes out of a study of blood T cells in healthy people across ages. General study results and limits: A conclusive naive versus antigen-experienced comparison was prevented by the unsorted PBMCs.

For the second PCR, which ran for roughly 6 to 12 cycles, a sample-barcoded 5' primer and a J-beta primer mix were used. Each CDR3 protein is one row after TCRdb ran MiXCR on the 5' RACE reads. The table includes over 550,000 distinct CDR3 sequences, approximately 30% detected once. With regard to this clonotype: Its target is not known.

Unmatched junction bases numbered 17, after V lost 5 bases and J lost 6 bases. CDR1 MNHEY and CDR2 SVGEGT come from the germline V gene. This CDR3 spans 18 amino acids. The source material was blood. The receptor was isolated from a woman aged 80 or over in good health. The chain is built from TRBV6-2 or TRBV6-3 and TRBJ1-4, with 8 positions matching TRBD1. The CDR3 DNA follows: TGTGCCAGCAGTCGTACCAGGGGGCGCGAGGTCGTCGATGAAAAACTGTTTTTT. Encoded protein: CASSRTRGREVVDEKLFF.